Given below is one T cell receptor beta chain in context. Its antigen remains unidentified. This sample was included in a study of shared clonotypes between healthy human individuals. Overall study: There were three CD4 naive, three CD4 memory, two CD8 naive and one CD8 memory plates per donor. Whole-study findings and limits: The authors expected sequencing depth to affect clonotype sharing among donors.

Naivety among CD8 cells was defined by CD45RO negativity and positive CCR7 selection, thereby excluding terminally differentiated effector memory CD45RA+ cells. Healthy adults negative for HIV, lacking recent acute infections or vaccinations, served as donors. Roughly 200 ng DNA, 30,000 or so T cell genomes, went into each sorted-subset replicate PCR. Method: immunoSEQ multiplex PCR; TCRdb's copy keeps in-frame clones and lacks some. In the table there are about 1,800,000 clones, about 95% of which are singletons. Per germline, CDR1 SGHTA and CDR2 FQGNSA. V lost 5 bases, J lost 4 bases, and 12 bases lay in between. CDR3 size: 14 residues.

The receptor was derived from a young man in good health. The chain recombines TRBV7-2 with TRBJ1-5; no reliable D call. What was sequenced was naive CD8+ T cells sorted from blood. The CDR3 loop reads CASSPMAGNQPQHF. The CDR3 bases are TGTGCCAGCAGCCCGATGGCGGGGAATCAGCCCCAGCATTTT. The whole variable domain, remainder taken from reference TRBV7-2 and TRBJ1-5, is GAGVSQSPSNKVTEKGKDVELRCDPISGHTALYWYRQSLGQGLEFLIYFQGNSAPDKSGLPSDRFSAERTGGSVSTLTIQRTQQEDSAVYLCASSPMAGNQPQHFGDGTRLSIL.